What follows describes a single T cell receptor (beta chain). Antigen: not known. Only in-frame clones appear in the TCRdb table, and some are missing; sequencing was by immunoSEQ multiplex PCR. The table lists approximately 17,000 clones, 95% to 97% of them singletons, with 0.62% in the top ten. Germline lookup yields CDR1 MDHEN and CDR2 SYDVKM. The junction had 3 bases not matched to a gene; V was cut back by 5 bases and J by 5 bases. This CDR3 contains 13 residues. These data are taken from a study of monozygotic twins with cystic fibrosis. At the level of the study: Approximately 2.7 micrograms of fragmented DNA underwent about 15 PCR cycles for library preparation. The study, taken as a whole, reports: Low clonality (median about 0.0095) suggested a mostly naive repertoire. V usage most resembled the co-twin in 13 of 16 pairs. Nucleotide-identical clonotype sharing was significantly higher within monozygotic CF twin pairs than between unrelated CF individuals.

The chain uses TRBV28 and TRBJ2-1; 7 nucleotides line up with TRBD1. This TCR came from a girl aged 2-15 years with cystic fibrosis. The sample consisted of blood. The CDR3 DNA follows: TGTGCCAGCAGTCCAGGGGGACACAATGAGCAGTTCTTC. Its protein is CASSPGGHNEQFF.